This TCR beta chain was sequenced for a study of identical twins. General observations from the study: Insertions were fewer in abundant cord blood beta clonotypes, whereas memory repertoires showed none of this pattern.

Everyone who gave samples was a healthy Caucasian. With respect to this clonotype: Its antigen remains unidentified.

A universal primer site came from template switching; cDNA carried unique molecular identifiers. TCRdb itself ran the 5' RACE reads through MiXCR, one entry per CDR3 protein. The sample consists of 400,000 to 600,000 distinct CDR3 sequences, around 22% of them appearing once. Germline trimming cut 8 bases from V and 5 bases from J; bases unmatched to any gene: 7. The V gene's germline CDR1 is MGHDK and CDR2 SYGVNS. This CDR3 has 15 amino acids. The same specimen was also included in a second study, on yellow fever vaccine responses in identical twins. As that report states: As reported, the vaccine T cell response of twins seemed partly convergent and partly personalized.

Sequenced material: CD4+ T cells sorted from blood. The chain uses TRBV25-1 and TRBJ2-2; TRBD2 agrees at 11 bases. The receptor's source is a woman in her late teens or twenties in good health. The CDR3 nucleotides read TGTGCCAGCTCCCCCCCTAGCGGGGGGACCGGGGAGCTGTTTTTT. Amino acids: CASSPPSGGTGELFF.